These 10 T cell receptor beta chains were all obtained from the same sample, sequenced in a study of a mutant IDH1 vaccine in newly diagnosed glioma. The data were produced by immunoSEQ multiplex PCR, yet TCRdb's version contains in-frame clones alone and is incomplete. This table has 30,000 to 40,000 clones, roughly 78% appearing once. These TCRs are of unknown antigen specificity. Time point reported: week 35, safety follow-up. Doses of 300 ug of mutant IDH1 20-mer peptide were given with topical imiquimod. This specimen was PBMCs, taken from a glioma patient whose treatment included an IDH1 peptide vaccine. The origin of the receptors is a man aged 35 to 55 with glioma. Some clones in this sample may be carry-over from other donors' samples.

The chain carries TRBV7-6 and TRBJ2-3; D not resolved. The V and J ends lost 1 base and 1 base respectively, with 9 bases between them. CDR1 is SGHVS, CDR2 FNYEAQ, per germline. This CDR3 has 15 amino acids. CDR3 DNA: TGTGCCAGCAGCTTAGGCGTGGTGGGCACAGATACGCAGTATTTT. This encodes CASSLGVVGTDTQYF.

The rearrangement links TRBV28 to TRBJ2-5; tentative D call: TRBD2 (6 bases). The CDR3 covers 14 residues. Per germline, CDR1 MDHEN and CDR2 SYDVKM. Trimming left V 5 bases short and J 4 bases short, with 14 bases between. The CDR3 nucleotides are TGTGCCAGCAGTCTGTGGAGGGTGTCAGAGACCCAGTACTTC. Protein: CASSLWRVSETQYF.

The rearrangement joins TRBV10-1 to TRBJ2-7; the match to TRBD2 covers 8 bases. CDR1 and CDR2 from the germline V gene are WNHNN and SYGVQD (reference sequence). This CDR3 is 10 amino acids long. The CDR3 region is CTREGHEQYF. Written as DNA, the CDR3 is TGCACTCGGGAGGGGCACGAGCAGTACTTC.

This chain links TRBV18 with TRBJ2-7; 7 bases are a match to TRBD2. The length of the CDR3 is 15 residues. Germline loops: CDR1 KGHSH, CDR2 LQKENI. V dropped 3 bases and J dropped 2; count of bases not matched to a gene: 7. DNA for the CDR3: TGTGCCAGCTCACCCGGGGCGAGCGGGGCCTACGAGCAGTACTTC. Translation gives CASSPGASGAYEQYF.

The V and J genes are TRBV27 and TRBJ2-7; D call uncertain. The germline V gene has CDR1 MNHEY and CDR2 SMNVEV (reference sequence). V was cut by 3 bases and J by 6 bases, with 9 bases left in between. CDR3 length: 12 residues. The CDR3 sequence: CASSFAFGEQYF. The CDR3 DNA is TGTGCCAGCAGTTTTGCTTTTGGCGAGCAGTACTTC.

This sequence joins TRBV4-1 and TRBJ1-1, with D uncertain. The germline CDR1 and CDR2 sequences are MGHRA and YSYEKL. Trimming stripped 0 bases from V and 2 bases from J, with 19 bases between. This CDR3 has 18 residues. CDR3: CASSQEGNLGLSNTEAFF. The CDR3 bases are TGCGCCAGCAGCCAAGAAGGGAACTTAGGGTTGAGTAACACTGAAGCTTTCTTT.

The chain carries TRBV18 and TRBJ1-2; the match to TRBD1 covers 7 bases. V dropped 1 base and J dropped 4; count of bases not matched to a gene: 12. Germline CDR1 is KGHSH and CDR2 is LQKENI. CDR3 length: 17 amino acids. CDR3: CASSPQRQGMNGYGYTF. CDR3 coding DNA: TGTGCCAGCTCACCACAAAGACAGGGTATGAATGGCTATGGCTACACCTTC.

J is TRBJ2-7 and V is TRBV5-1; D is ambiguous. The CDR3 extends over 16 amino acids. CDR1 SGHRS and CDR2 YFSETQ come from the germline V gene. V lost 4 bases and J 5 bases, leaving 22 bases between the germline ends. CDR3 sequence reads: CASSPESATPAHEQYF. DNA for the CDR3: TGCGCCAGCAGCCCCGAGTCGGCGACTCCAGCTCACGAGCAGTACTTC.

This rearrangement joins TRBV6-4 to TRBJ1-1, with 7 bases fitting TRBD1. Germline loops: CDR1 MRHNA, CDR2 SNTAGT. V trimming: 6 bases; J trimming: 1 base; junction bases outside the gene matches: 2. This CDR3 region has 13 residues. Here the CDR3 reads CASSRTGNTEAFF. The CDR3 region has the DNA TGTGCCAGCAGCCGGACAGGGAACACTGAAGCTTTCTTT.

CDR3 protein: CSAKGNYGYTF. For the CDR3, the DNA is TGCAGTGCTAAGGGAAACTATGGCTACACCTTC. The V gene is TRBV20-1, the J gene TRBJ1-2; unclear D gene. The V gene lost 4 bases and the J gene lost 2 bases, with 5 bases spanning the gap. Germline-derived CDR1 and CDR2 are DFQATT and SNEGSKA (reference sequence). The CDR3 spans 11 residues.